This T cell receptor (beta chain) is drawn from a study of blood T cell repertoires in COVID-19. Across the whole study: In each case, the material was cDNA or gDNA derived from T cells, B-cell-depleted T cells, or PBMCs.

The cohort comprised adults aged about 18 to 100 years residing in 20 to 30 US areas. Cohorts were assigned according to the clinical history that participants reported. The count of this clone is one. Germline values: CDR1 SGHRS, CDR2 YFSETQ. The J segment lost 1 base and the V segment lost 4 bases, leaving 6 bases of the junction unmatched. This CDR3 is 17 amino acids long. Clones were sequenced by immunoSEQ multiplex PCR, and TCRdb holds only the in-frame ones, with some missing. Of approximately 230,000 clones listed, over 75% are singletons. Sequenced input: PBMCs or T cells enriched from blood (not recorded which). The chain is built from TRBV5-1 and TRBJ2-6, with TRBD1 identical over 9 bases. This TCR came from a man in his forties who had recovered from COVID-19. CDR3 region: CASSHLQGASGANVLTF. The CDR3 nucleotides are TGCGCCAGCAGCCACTTACAGGGGGCATCTGGGGCCAACGTCCTGACTTTC.